One sample yielded the 30 T cell receptor beta chains listed below, sequenced in a study of beta chain features in type 1 diabetes. Whole-study findings and limits: There was a moderate but significant shortening of TCRB CDR3s in all four CD4+ subsets of Type 1 diabetes patients.

Expressed TCRB transcripts were sequenced because the entire RNA isolate underwent reverse transcription. The table came from immunoSEQ multiplex PCR; TCRdb's copy has only in-frame clones and leaves some out. The table shows over 200,000 clones, with under 13% occurring only once. These TCRs' antigens remain unknown. Sequenced: naive CD4+ T cells from blood. The receptors were gathered from a man under 40 with type 1 diabetes.

The CDR3 nucleotides are TGTGCCTGGAGTGTAACGGGGAATTATGAAGGCTACACCTTC. Translated: CAWSVTGNYEGYTF. The V gene is TRBV30, the J gene TRBJ1-2; D is uncertain. Per the germline V gene, CDR1 is GTSNPN and CDR2 is SVGIG (reference sequence). With 0 bases removed from V and 8 bases from J, the gap between germline ends came to 16 bases. The CDR3 totals 14 residues.

The chain is built from TRBV7-9 and TRBJ1-1; tentatively, D is TRBD1 (5 bases). Trimming took 5 bases from V and 5 from J, leaving 18 bases between them. This CDR3 contains 15 residues. Germline loops: CDR1 SEHNR, CDR2 FQNEAQ (reference sequence). In DNA, the CDR3 is TGTGCCAGCAGCCCGGGGGGGGATCTTAGAACTGAAGCTTTCTTT. It yields the protein CASSPGGDLRTEAFF. The complete variable domain, with remaining parts taken from reference TRBV7-9 and TRBJ1-1, reads DTGVSQNPRHKITKRGQNVTFRCDPISEHNRLYWYRQTLGQGPEFLTYFQNEAQLEKSRLLSDRFSAERPKGSFSTLEIQRTEQGDSAMYLCASSPGGDLRTEAFFGQGTRLTVV.

The chain links TRBV7-2 to TRBJ2-5, with TRBD1 matching over 8 bases. CDR3 length: 15 amino acids. The V segment lost 10 bases and the J segment 1 base; nucleotides outside the gene matches: 11. CDR1 is SGHTA and CDR2 is FQGNSA in the germline V gene. CDR3 nucleotides: TGTGCCACAGCCGCTAAGACAGGGGCCCAAGAGACCCAGTACTTC. Translation: CATAAKTGAQETQYF.

This clone was detected a few times. The genes are TRBV5-4 and TRBJ2-3, with D possibly being TRBD2 (6 bases). The ends were cut back, 4 bases at V and 0 bases at J, with 15 bases in the middle. The CDR3 has 16 residues. Germline V CDR1 and CDR2: SGHNT, YYREEE (reference sequence). CDR3 bases: TGTGCCAGCAGCCCGGGGGAGGCGTCTAGCACAGATACGCAGTATTTT. Its translation: CASSPGEASSTDTQYF.

The sample holds a few counts of this clone. The rearrangement links TRBV7-2 to TRBJ2-7, with 8 nucleotides matching TRBD2. Germline V gene lookup returns CDR1 SGHTA and CDR2 FQGNSA. The CDR3 is made up of 14 amino acids. V lost 5 bases, J lost 4 bases, and 7 bases stayed unmatched. The CDR3 sequence: CASSTRRGGYEQYF. CDR3 nucleotides: TGTGCCAGCAGCACCCGACGGGGGGGGTACGAGCAGTACTTC.

The rearrangement uses TRBV5-4 and TRBJ1-6; 12 bases are a match to TRBD1. This CDR3 contains 15 residues. Germline V gene sequence: CDR1 SGHNT, CDR2 YYREEE (reference sequence). With V trimmed by 4 bases and J by 6 bases, 2 bases remained unmatched. CDR3 DNA sequence: TGTGCCAGCAGCGGGACAGGGGGCGTTAATTCACCCCTCCACTTT. This gives the protein CASSGTGGVNSPLHF.

V is TRBV7-3 and J is TRBJ1-2; the match to TRBD1 covers 10 bases. J gave up 3 bases and V 3 bases, and 1 base lay outside the gene matches. CDR1 and CDR2 from the germline V gene are SGHTA and FQGTGA. The CDR3 spans 14 residues. As DNA, the CDR3 is TGTGCCAGCAGCTTCGGGACAGGGGACTATGGCTACACCTTC. Protein sequence: CASSFGTGDYGYTF.

There are a few counts of this clone. The chain links TRBV7-9 to TRBJ2-5; 8 nucleotides agree with TRBD1. The CDR3 is 14 amino acids. V shed 5 bases, J shed 5 bases, and the junction held 7 bases outside the gene matches. CDR1 and CDR2 (germline): SEHNR, FQNEAQ (reference sequence). In DNA, the CDR3 is TGTGCCAGCAGCACCGGACAGGGCAGGGAGACCCAGTACTTC. Its translation is CASSTGQGRETQYF.

The rearrangement uses TRBV30 and TRBJ1-6, with D hard to call. The CDR3 totals 14 residues. The V gene lost 0 bases and the J gene lost 11 bases, with 14 bases spanning the gap. Germline V gene lookup returns CDR1 GTSNPN and CDR2 SVGIG (reference sequence). In nucleotides, the CDR3 is TGTGCCTGGAGTGTTGTGTATCCCTCGGCACCCCTCCACTTT. The encoded protein is CAWSVVYPSAPLHF.

V gene TRBV21-1 combines with J gene TRBJ1-6; the table names TRBD1, a call not compared with the DNA. TRBV21-1 is termed a pseudogene. CDR3 length equals 18 residues. CDR3 nucleotides: TGTGCCAGCAGCAAAGGACAGGGGGGAACCGTGTGGGGGACACCCCTCCACTTT. Its translation: CASSKGQGGTVWGTPLHF.

This clone turned up a few times. The gene calls are TRBV29-1 and TRBJ1-2, with 12 bases aligning to TRBD1. Trimming cost V 6 bases and J 7 bases; bases outside gene matches: 3. The germline V gene encodes CDR1 SQVTM and CDR2 ANQGSEA. The CDR3 has 12 residues. Written as DNA, the CDR3 is TGCAGCGTGGGACAGGGGGCGCTTGGCTACACCTTC. It specifies CSVGQGALGYTF. The full variable domain, in which reference TRBV29-1 and TRBJ1-2 provide the parts outside the CDR3, is SAVISQKPSRDICQRGTSLTIQCQVDSQVTMMFWYRQQPGQSLTLIATANQGSEATYESGFVIDKFPISRPNLTFSTLTVSNMSPEDSSIYLCSVGQGALGYTFGSGTRLTVV.

This clone has just a few counts. The gene calls are TRBV7-3 and TRBJ2-2; 10 bases line up with TRBD2. CDR1 is SGHTA and CDR2 is FQGTGA in the germline V gene. The V gene end was trimmed by 1 base and the J gene end by 1 base; junction bases not matched to a gene: 3. The CDR3 is made up of 17 amino acids. The CDR3 loop is CASSLNPSGGNTGELFF. The CDR3 DNA sequence: TGTGCCAGCAGCTTAAACCCTAGCGGGGGGAACACCGGGGAGCTGTTTTTT.

The V gene is TRBV2, the J gene TRBJ2-5, with D tentatively TRBD2 (5 bases). The V end lost 6 bases, the J end lost 5 bases, and 10 bases lay between the germline ends. The CDR3 has 12 amino acids. From germline, CDR1 is SNHLY and CDR2 FYNNEI. The CDR3 DNA reads as TGTGCCAGCAGCGGGGAAGGGGAGACCCAGTACTTC. It specifies CASSGEGETQYF.

The rearrangement links TRBV6-4 to TRBJ2-5, with D unresolved. V was trimmed by 5 bases and J by 5 bases, leaving 12 bases between them. This CDR3 has 13 residues. Germline assignment: CDR1 MRHNA and CDR2 SNTAGT. CDR3 in DNA: TGTGCCAGCAGTCCCAGGATGGGTGAGACCCAGTACTTC. This codes for CASSPRMGETQYF.

CDR3 sequence (DNA): TGTGCCAGCTCAGAACGGGCAGGAGGAGAGACCCAGTACTTC. Translated: CASSERAGGETQYF. The J gene is TRBJ2-5, the V gene TRBV18, with a possible D match to TRBD2 (5 bases). Per the germline V gene, CDR1 is KGHSH and CDR2 is LQKENI. The CDR3 runs to 14 residues. Trimming stripped 5 bases from V and 4 bases from J, with 14 bases between. Drawing the rest from reference TRBV18 and TRBJ2-5, the complete variable domain is NAGVMQNPRHLVRRRGQEARLRCSPMKGHSHVYWYRQLPEEGLKFMVYLQKENIIDESGMPKERFSAEFPKEGPSILRIQQVVRGDSAAYFCASSERAGGETQYFGPGTRLLVL.

This clone has a handful of counts. Different DNA sequences within this sample yield the same CDR3. The rearrangement uses TRBV7-9 and TRBJ1-1; the match to TRBD1 covers 8 bases. The ends lost 4 bases at V and 1 base at J; junction bases unmatched: 2. This CDR3 has 14 amino acids. The V gene's germline CDR1 is SEHNR and CDR2 FQNEAQ (reference sequence). This chain's CDR3 is CASSSTGANTEAFF. DNA for the CDR3: TGTGCCAGCAGCTCGACAGGGGCGAACACTGAAGCTTTCTTT.

This clone was recorded a few times. The chain has TRBV9 and TRBJ1-1, with D tentatively TRBD1 (5 bases). Between the trimmed V and J ends, which lost 0 bases and 4 bases, there was a span of 10 bases. The CDR3 runs to 14 residues. CDR1 is SGDLS, CDR2 YYNGEE, per germline. The CDR3 DNA reads TGTGCCAGCAGCGTAGAGGCCAGGGCCACTGAAGCTTTCTTT. Its translation is CASSVEARATEAFF.

The chain joins TRBV7-3 to TRBJ2-7, with D hard to call. The CDR3 contains 15 residues. The V gene's germline CDR1 is SGHTA and CDR2 FQGTGA. V was shortened by 2 bases and J by 1 base, with 12 bases between the two germline ends. This chain's CDR3 is CASSLDAATSYEQYF. The DNA for the CDR3 is TGTGCCAGCAGCTTAGACGCCGCGACATCCTACGAGCAGTACTTC.

V is TRBV9 and J is TRBJ2-7; 8 positions match TRBD1. V lost 5 bases and J lost 4; bases outside the gene matches: 5. This CDR3 is built from 13 residues. Germline V CDR1 and CDR2: SGDLS, YYNGEE. DNA of the CDR3: TGTGCCAGCAGTAGACAGGGGAGATACGAGCAGTACTTC. Translated, it gives CASSRQGRYEQYF.

The gene calls are TRBV2 and TRBJ2-5; the match to TRBD2 covers 10 bases. Germline CDR1 reads SNHLY; CDR2 reads FYNNEI. The J segment lost 4 bases and the V segment lost 6 bases, leaving 2 bases of the junction unmatched. The CDR3 has 13 residues. This CDR3 is CASRVAGGETQYF. The CDR3 DNA reads as TGTGCCAGCAGGGTAGCGGGGGGAGAGACCCAGTACTTC.

There are a few counts of this clone. The chain carries TRBV5-1 and TRBJ2-3; D is perhaps TRBD1 (6 bases). Trimming removed 4 bases from V and 3 bases from J, with 12 bases in between. CDR1 and CDR2 (germline): SGHRS, YFSETQ. This CDR3 contains 14 residues. The CDR3 DNA sequence: TGCGCCAGCAGCCCGGACAGATTAACAGATACGCAGTATTTT. Its protein is CASSPDRLTDTQYF.

This sequence joins TRBV7-8 and TRBJ1-6; TRBD1 aligns across 8 bases. Germline-derived CDR1 and CDR2 are SGHVS and FQNEAQ. The CDR3 length is 15 residues. V shed 4 bases and J 5 bases; nucleotides not matched to a gene: 4. CDR3 bases: TGTGCCAGCAGCTCGGACAGGGACAATAATTCACCCCTCCACTTT. It encodes CASSSDRDNNSPLHF. The variable domain in full, completed from reference TRBV7-8 and TRBJ1-6, reads GAGVSQSPRYKVAKRGQDVALRCDPISGHVSLFWYQQALGQGPEFLTYFQNEAQLDKSGLPSDRFFAERPEGSVSTLKIQRTQQEDSAVYLCASSSDRDNNSPLHFGNGTRLTVT.

This clone has just a few counts. V is TRBV2 and J is TRBJ1-6, with TRBD1 as a possible D gene (6 bases). This CDR3 has 15 amino acids. The germline CDR1 and CDR2 sequences are SNHLY and FYNNEI. The V and J ends lost 9 bases and 0 bases respectively, with 12 bases between them. CDR3 in DNA: TGTGCCAGAACCACAGGGAGCTCCTATAATTCACCCCTCCACTTT. This encodes CARTTGSSYNSPLHF.

This clone turned up a few times. This sequence joins TRBV6-4 and TRBJ2-1, with 12 bases lining up with TRBD1. Germline V gene data show CDR1 as MRHNA and CDR2 as SNTAGT. V shed 2 bases, J shed 7 bases, and the junction held 6 bases outside the gene matches. The CDR3 has 16 amino acids. As DNA, the CDR3 is TGTGCCAGCAGTGACGGGGGACAGGGGGCGGAAAATGAGCAGTTCTTC. It codes for CASSDGGQGAENEQFF.

This clone was seen a handful of times. The CDR3 is CSARLQGEQYF. The CDR3 DNA follows: TGCAGTGCTAGGTTGCAGGGCGAGCAGTACTTC. The chain links TRBV20-1 to TRBJ2-7; maybe TRBD1 (5 bases). The V and J ends lost 3 bases and 6 bases respectively, with 9 bases between them. CDR3 size: 11 residues. Germline CDR1 and CDR2: DFQATT and SNEGSKA (reference sequence).

This clone was seen only a few times. This chain uses TRBV30 with TRBJ1-5; no definite D call. The V and J ends lost 0 bases and 6 bases respectively, with 9 bases between them. Germline-derived CDR1 and CDR2 are GTSNPN and SVGIG (reference sequence). The CDR3 contains 13 residues. The CDR3 is CAWSVVGSQPQHF. The CDR3 coding sequence is TGTGCCTGGAGTGTCGTTGGGAGTCAGCCCCAGCATTTT.

The V and J genes are TRBV2 and TRBJ1-1; unclear D gene. The V end lost 5 bases, the J end lost 1 base, and 8 bases lay between the germline ends. CDR1 is SNHLY and CDR2 is FYNNEI in the germline V gene. This CDR3 contains 13 residues. DNA of the CDR3: TGTGCCAGCAGTCTAGGAGAGAACACTGAAGCTTTCTTT. Amino acids: CASSLGENTEAFF.

This clone was detected only a few times. This rearrangement joins TRBV7-2 to TRBJ1-5; 10 bases fit TRBD1. V was pared by 4 bases and J by 11 bases, with 5 bases of the junction left unmatched. The CDR3 sequence is 13 residues long. The germline gives CDR1 SGHTA, CDR2 FQGNSA. The CDR3 DNA sequence: TGTGCCAGCAGCTCGGACAGGGGGGAGGCCCAGCATTTT. This sequence encodes CASSSDRGEAQHF.

This clone was found a few times. The gene calls are TRBV28 and TRBJ2-7, with 11 bases identical to TRBD1. J lost 5 bases, V lost 4 bases, and 1 base had no gene match. Germline values: CDR1 MDHEN, CDR2 SYDVKM. This CDR3 contains 13 residues. DNA of the CDR3: TGTGCCAGCAGTTCGGGACAGGGGGACGAGCAGTACTTC. This encodes CASSSGQGDEQYF.

This clone was seen a handful of times. The V and J genes are TRBV7-2 and TRBJ1-5; 7 nucleotides line up with TRBD1. CDR1 and CDR2 from the germline V gene are SGHTA and FQGNSA. The J segment lost 7 bases and the V segment lost 5 bases, leaving 8 bases of the junction unmatched. The CDR3 runs 14 residues. In DNA, the CDR3 is TGTGCCAGCAGCATTGACGGAGGGGGCCAGCCCCAGCATTTT. It specifies CASSIDGGGQPQHF.